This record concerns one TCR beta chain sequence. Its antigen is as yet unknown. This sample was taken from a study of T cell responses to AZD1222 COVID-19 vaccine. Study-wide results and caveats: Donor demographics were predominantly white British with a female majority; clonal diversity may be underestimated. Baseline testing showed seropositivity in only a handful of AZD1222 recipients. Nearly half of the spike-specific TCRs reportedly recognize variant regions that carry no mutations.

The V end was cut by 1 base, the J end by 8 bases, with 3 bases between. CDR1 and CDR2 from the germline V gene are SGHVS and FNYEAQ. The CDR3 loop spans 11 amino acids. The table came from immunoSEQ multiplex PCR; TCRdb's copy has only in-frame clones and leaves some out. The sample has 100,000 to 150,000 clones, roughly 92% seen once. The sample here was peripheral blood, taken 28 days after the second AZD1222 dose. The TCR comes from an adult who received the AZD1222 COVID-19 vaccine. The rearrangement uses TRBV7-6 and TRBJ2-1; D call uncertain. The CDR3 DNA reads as TGTGCCAGCAGCTTAGGAGATGAGCAGTTCTTC. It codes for CASSLGDEQFF.